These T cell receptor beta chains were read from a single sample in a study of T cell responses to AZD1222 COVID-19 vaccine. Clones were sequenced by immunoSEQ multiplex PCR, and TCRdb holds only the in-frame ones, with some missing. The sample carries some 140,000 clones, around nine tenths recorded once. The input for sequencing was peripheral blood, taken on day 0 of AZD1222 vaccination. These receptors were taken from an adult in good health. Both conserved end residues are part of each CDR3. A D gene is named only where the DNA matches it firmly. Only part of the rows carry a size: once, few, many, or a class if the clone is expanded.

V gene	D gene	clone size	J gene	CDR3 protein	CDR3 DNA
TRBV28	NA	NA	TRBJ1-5	CASSLGGFSNQPQHF	TGTGCCAGCAGTTTAGGAGGATTTAGCAATCAGCCCCAGCATTTT
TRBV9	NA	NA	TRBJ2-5	CASSVGGSQETQYF	TGTGCCAGCAGCGTAGGTGGCTCCCAAGAGACCCAGTACTTC
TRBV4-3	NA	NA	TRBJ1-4	CASSQDERGVNEKLFF	TGCGCCAGCAGCCAAGATGAAAGGGGAGTGAATGAAAAACTGTTTTTT
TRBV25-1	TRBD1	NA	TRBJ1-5	CASSTTGQPNQPQHF	TGTGCCAGCAGCACAACGGGACAGCCCAATCAGCCCCAGCATTTT
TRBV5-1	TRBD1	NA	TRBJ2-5	CASSLATTGKGETQYF	TGCGCCAGCAGCTTGGCCACGACAGGGAAAGGAGAGACCCAGTACTTC
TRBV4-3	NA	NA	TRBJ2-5	CASSQDWTTSIETQYF	TGCGCCAGCAGCCAAGATTGGACTACCTCTATAGAGACCCAGTACTTC
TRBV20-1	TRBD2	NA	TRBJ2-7	CSVASGYEQYF	TGCAGTGTGGCTAGCGGGTACGAGCAGTACTTC
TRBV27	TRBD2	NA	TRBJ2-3	CASSLVGWEGLTDTQYF	TGTGCCAGCAGTTTGGTCGGGTGGGAGGGCCTCACAGATACGCAGTATTTT
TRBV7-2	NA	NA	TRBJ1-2	CASSGGGANYGYTF	TGTGCCAGCAGCGGCGGGGGGGCTAACTATGGCTACACCTTC
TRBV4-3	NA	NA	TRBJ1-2	CASSQDGPQGINYGYTF	TGCGCCAGCAGCCAAGATGGGCCGCAGGGAATCAACTATGGCTACACCTTC
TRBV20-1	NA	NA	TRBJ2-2	CSASRVTGELFF	TGCAGTGCTAGTAGGGTCACCGGGGAGCTGTTTTTT
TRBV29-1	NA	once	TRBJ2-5	CSVGQGQKETQYF	TGCAGCGTTGGCCAGGGGCAAAAAGAGACCCAGTACTTC
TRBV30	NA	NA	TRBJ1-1	CAWSPGAAEAFF	TGTGCCTGGAGTCCTGGGGCAGCTGAAGCTTTCTTT
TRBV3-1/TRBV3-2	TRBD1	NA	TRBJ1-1	CASRVGTDPLNTEAFF	TGTGCCAGCAGGGTAGGGACAGACCCATTGAACACTGAAGCTTTCTTT
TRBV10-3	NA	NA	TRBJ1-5	CAARGVDSNQPQHF	TGTGCCGCCCGGGGTGTGGATAGCAATCAGCCCCAGCATTTT
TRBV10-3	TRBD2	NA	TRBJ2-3	CAISEGLSGTTTDTQYF	TGTGCCATCAGTGAAGGCCTTAGCGGGACCACCACAGATACGCAGTATTTT